Shown below are 12 T cell receptor beta chains from a single sample sequenced in a study of shared clonotypes between healthy human individuals. Assay used: immunoSEQ multiplex PCR; TCRdb lists only in-frame clones, some missing. The table records 1,400,000 or so clones, just under 99% of them present only once. Sequenced: naive CD4+ T cells sorted from blood. The sample's subset: CD45RA+ positively selected. These receptor sequences come from a man aged 30 to 39 in good health.

The chain uses TRBV5-4 and TRBJ2-1; D perhaps matches TRBD2 (6 bases). V was trimmed by 2 bases and J by 0 bases, leaving 12 bases between them. The germline CDR1 and CDR2 sequences are SGHNT and YYREEE (reference sequence). This CDR3 spans 16 amino acids. The CDR3 nucleotides are TGTGCCAGCAGCTTCACTAGCCGAAGCTCCTACAATGAGCAGTTCTTC. It encodes CASSFTSRSSYNEQFF.

The chain combines TRBV12-5 with TRBJ2-1, with 9 bases aligning to TRBD2. Germline trimming cut 7 bases from V and 3 bases from J; bases unmatched to any gene: 25. This CDR3 has 21 amino acids. The germline V gene encodes CDR1 LGHNT and CDR2 FRNRAP. Here the CDR3 reads CASVPPGGGLIAGVGYNEQFF. The CDR3 DNA reads as TGTGCTAGTGTCCCACCGGGGGGGGGACTCATAGCGGGAGTGGGCTACAATGAGCAGTTCTTC.

V usage is TRBV9 and J usage is TRBJ2-3, with 15 bases aligning to TRBD2. Per germline, CDR1 SGDLS and CDR2 YYNGEE. Germline trimming cut 4 bases from V and 5 bases from J; bases unmatched to any gene: 8. The CDR3 sequence is 17 residues long. The CDR3 protein is CASSPRTSGRAGDTQYF. The CDR3 nucleotides are TGTGCCAGCAGCCCGAGGACTAGCGGGAGGGCAGGAGATACGCAGTATTTT. The entire variable domain, with the rest obtained from reference TRBV9 and TRBJ2-3, is as follows: DSGVTQTPKHLITATGQRVTLRCSPRSGDLSVYWYQQSLDQGLQFLIQYYNGEERAKGNILERFSAQQFPDLHSELNLSSLELGDSALYFCASSPRTSGRAGDTQYFGPGTRLTVL.

The chain joins TRBV5-1 to TRBJ2-2; D possibly corresponds to TRBD2 (6 bases). Germline values: CDR1 SGHRS, CDR2 YFSETQ. Deletions cut 4 bases from V and 5 bases from J, with 18 bases between. The CDR3 runs 16 residues. DNA of the CDR3: TGCGCCAGCAGCCCAATGGGAACGGGAGCAACCGGGGAGCTGTTTTTT. Translated: CASSPMGTGATGELFF.

The V call is TRBV9, the J call TRBJ2-3; 7 bases line up with TRBD2. CDR1 and CDR2 (germline): SGDLS, YYNGEE. V lost 0 bases to trimming and J lost 2 bases; unmatched junction nucleotides: 9. The CDR3 consists of 17 residues. The CDR3 DNA reads TGTGCCAGCAGCGTAGACGGGAGGCTGCCCCACACAGATACGCAGTATTTT. The encoded protein is CASSVDGRLPHTDTQYF.

Here the CDR3 reads CASSSGTVPYEQYF. The CDR3 region has the DNA TGTGCCAGCAGCTCCGGGACAGTTCCCTACGAGCAGTACTTC. The chain has TRBV14 and TRBJ2-7; 7 positions agree with TRBD1. Germline V gene data show CDR1 as SGHDN and CDR2 as FVKESK. CDR3 size: 14 residues. The trim removed 5 bases at V and 2 bases at J, leaving 6 bases unmatched.

The chain joins TRBV7-9 to TRBJ1-5, with D tentatively TRBD1 (5 bases). CDR3 length equals 15 residues. The germline V gene has CDR1 SEHNR and CDR2 FQNEAQ (reference sequence). Trimming took 4 bases from V and 9 from J, leaving 19 bases between them. The CDR3 is CASSSGRRGAWPQHF. CDR3 nucleotide sequence: TGTGCCAGCAGCTCAGGCCGGAGGGGCGCGTGGCCCCAGCATTTT.

The chain recombines TRBV15 with TRBJ2-3; D remains ambiguous. The germline CDR1 and CDR2 sequences are LNHNV and YYDKDF (reference sequence). V lost 6 bases, J lost 4 bases, and 14 bases lay in between. This CDR3 comprises 14 residues. The CDR3 reads CATRSQLGSDTQYF. The CDR3 DNA sequence: TGTGCCACCAGGTCGCAGTTGGGGTCAGATACGCAGTATTTT. The full variable domain, its missing parts supplied by reference TRBV15 and TRBJ2-3, is DAMVIQNPRYQVTQFGKPVTLSCSQTLNHNVMYWYQQKSSQAPKLLFHYYDKDFNNEADTPDNFQSRRPNTSFCFLDIRSPGLGDTAMYLCATRSQLGSDTQYFGPGTRLTVL.

This chain uses TRBV11-2 with TRBJ2-1; D ambiguous. Germline CDR1 and CDR2: SGHAT and FQNNGV. V lost 1 base and J lost 6, with 10 bases in between. The CDR3 spans 14 residues. The CDR3 region has the DNA TGTGCCAGCAGCTTAGCCTCGTGGACCAATGAGCAGTTCTTC. Translation gives CASSLASWTNEQFF.

The V gene is TRBV5-5, the J gene TRBJ2-7; no definite D call. V was shortened by 3 bases and J by 4 bases, with 8 bases between the two germline ends. Looked up from germline, CDR1 is SGHKS and CDR2 is YYEKEE (reference sequence). The CDR3 spans 12 residues. CDR3 DNA sequence: TGTGCCAGCAGCTCAAACCAGTACGAGCAGTACTTC. Its protein product is CASSSNQYEQYF.

V is TRBV5-1 and J is TRBJ2-7; D is ambiguous. V was cut by 2 bases and J by 1 base, with 10 bases left in between. Per germline, CDR1 SGHRS and CDR2 YFSETQ. This CDR3 is built from 14 residues. The CDR3 region has the DNA TGCGCCAGCAGCTTCTCTGGCAATTCCTACGAGCAGTACTTC. Protein sequence: CASSFSGNSYEQYF.

The chain carries TRBV18 and TRBJ2-5; TRBD2 aligns across 11 bases. The J call is in doubt because the DNA end fits TRBJ2-7 better. This CDR3 is built from 15 residues. Germline loops: CDR1 KGHSH, CDR2 LQKENI. The DNA of the CDR3 is TGTGCCAGCTCACCGCCGGGACTAGCGGACTACGAGCAGTACTTC. Its translation is CASSPPGLADYEQYF.